One sample yielded the 14 T cell receptor beta chains listed below, sequenced in a study of patients and donors after allogeneic stem cell transplantation. TCRdb independently ran MiXCR on the RT-PCR reads; one entry per CDR3 protein. The data contain approximately 17,000 distinct CDR3 sequences, 27% of them singletons. The sequenced sample consisted of blood, either unsorted or a sorted T cell fraction (not recorded which). The receptors stem from a human donor who was either an allogeneic HSCT recipient or a stem cell or donor lymphocyte infusion donor (not recorded which). It is not recorded whose cells these are; they may come from a transplant donor.

Only a few counts were recorded for this clonotype. The chain has TRBV5-1 and TRBJ1-3; TRBD1 agrees at 7 bases. This CDR3 has 15 amino acids. The germline V gene encodes CDR1 SGHRS and CDR2 YFSETQ. The V segment lost 4 bases and the J segment 3 bases; nucleotides outside the gene matches: 7. In nucleotides, the CDR3 is TGCGCCAGCAGCGTAGAGGGGGCGCGTGGAAACACCATATATTTT. Translation gives CASSVEGARGNTIYF.

V and J are TRBV7-9 and TRBJ2-3, with D hard to call. Germline V lookup: CDR1 SEHNR, CDR2 FQNEAQ (reference sequence). This CDR3 comprises 10 residues. V lost 1 base to trimming and J lost 12 bases, with 5 bases between them. In nucleotides, the CDR3 is TGTGCCAGCAGCTTAGGGAGACAGTATTTT. Its translation: CASSLGRQYF.

This clonotype was recorded at least ten times. The J gene is TRBJ1-1, the V gene TRBV6-6; no clear D. V dropped 0 bases and J dropped 8 bases, with 4 bases sitting between them. The CDR3 has 11 amino acids. Germline V gene sequence: CDR1 MNHNY, CDR2 SVGAGI (reference sequence). This CDR3 is CASSYSGEAFF. DNA for the CDR3: TGTGCCAGCAGTTACTCGGGGGAAGCTTTCTTT.

This clonotype appeared a few times. The junction shows a germline mismatch at one end, possibly a read error. J is TRBJ1-2 and V is TRBV2; D might be TRBD1 (6 bases). Germline V lookup: CDR1 SNHLY, CDR2 FYNNEI. The CDR3 totals 12 residues. Here the CDR3 reads CASSEDRIGYTF. In nucleotides, the CDR3 is TGTGCCAGCAGCGAAGACAGGATCGGCTACACCTTC.

This clonotype was observed a few times. This chain connects TRBV2 to TRBJ1-6; 7 nucleotides line up with TRBD1. The CDR3 contains 15 residues. CDR1 is SNHLY and CDR2 is FYNNEI in the germline V gene. V shed 5 bases, J shed 0 bases, and the junction held 1 base outside the gene matches. The CDR3 spells CASSTGDSYNSPLHF. DNA of the CDR3: TGTGCCAGCAGTACAGGGGACTCCTATAATTCACCCCTCCACTTT.

This clonotype was detected only once. The CDR3 DNA reads TGTGCCATCAGAACTAGGCGGGGAGTTGTCTCGATGCAGTTCTTC. It is translated as CAIRTRRGVVSMQFF. This chain links TRBV10-3 with TRBJ2-1; D is perhaps TRBD2 (6 bases). The length of the CDR3 is 15 residues. V was clipped by 6 bases and J by 12 bases, with 24 bases between them. The V gene's germline CDR1 is ENHRY and CDR2 SYGVKD.

This clonotype appeared a few times. The chain joins TRBV19 to TRBJ2-1; 11 bases match TRBD2. The CDR3 extends over 16 amino acids. The junction had 4 bases not matched to a gene; V was cut back by 6 bases and J by 0 bases. The germline V gene has CDR1 LNHDA and CDR2 SQIVND (reference sequence). CDR3 in amino acids: CASRGLAASSYNEQFF. DNA for the CDR3: TGTGCCAGTAGGGGACTAGCGGCCAGCTCCTACAATGAGCAGTTCTTC.

The chain joins TRBV19 to TRBJ1-1, with TRBD1 matching over 7 bases. The germline V gene encodes CDR1 LNHDA and CDR2 SQIVND (reference sequence). CDR3 size: 15 residues. J gave up 5 bases and V 5 bases, and 11 bases lay outside the gene matches. CDR3 residues: CASSLHRGQGTEAFF. The CDR3 DNA sequence: TGTGCCAGTAGTCTCCACAGGGGACAAGGAACTGAAGCTTTCTTT.

This clonotype was recorded at least ten times. The V and J genes are TRBV3-1 and TRBJ1-3; D is ambiguous. The CDR3 contains 14 residues. V was trimmed by 0 bases and J by 10 bases, leaving 13 bases between them. Germline lookup yields CDR1 LGHDT and CDR2 YNNKEL (reference sequence). This chain's CDR3 is CASSQEGIPSTIYF. CDR3 DNA sequence: TGTGCCAGCAGCCAAGAAGGGATCCCCTCGACCATATATTTT.

The CDR3 sequence is CASSLQGGTGNTIYF. The CDR3 coding sequence is TGTGCCAGCAGTTTACAGGGTGGGACTGGAAACACCATATATTTT. The chain carries TRBV12-3 or TRBV12-4 and TRBJ1-3; weak D call: TRBD1 (5 bases). Trimming removed 2 bases at V and 2 bases at J, with 10 bases between. The CDR3 is made up of 15 amino acids.

This sequence joins TRBV5-5 and TRBJ1-5, with D uncertain. The CDR3 extends over 12 amino acids. Germline V gene data show CDR1 as SGHKS and CDR2 as YYEKEE (reference sequence). Between the trimmed V and J ends, which lost 3 bases and 9 bases, there was a span of 10 bases. In nucleotides, the CDR3 is TGTGCCAGCAGCTCCAGTTGGGGGCCCCAGCATTTT. Its protein product is CASSSSWGPQHF.

This clonotype was observed a handful of times. J is TRBJ1-5 and V is TRBV4-1; D not certain. Deletions cut 0 bases from V and 10 bases from J, with 13 bases between. CDR1 is MGHRA and CDR2 is YSYEKL in the germline V gene. The CDR3 totals 14 residues. CDR3 loop: CASSQDRSSTPQHF. In DNA form, the CDR3 reads TGCGCCAGCAGCCAAGATAGGAGTTCGACTCCCCAGCATTTT.

The chain carries TRBV9 and TRBJ1-2, with no clear D. V lost 0 bases, J lost 7 bases, and 10 bases lay in between. The germline gives CDR1 SGDLS, CDR2 YYNGEE. The CDR3 runs to 13 residues. The CDR3 reads CASSVDASGGYTF. CDR3 DNA sequence: TGTGCCAGCAGCGTAGACGCTAGCGGTGGCTACACCTTC.

This clonotype was counted ten times or more. V usage is TRBV15 and J usage is TRBJ1-6; D is uncertain. The CDR3 extends over 15 amino acids. V lost 0 bases and J lost 7, with 10 bases in between. Germline CDR1 and CDR2: LNHNV and YYDKDF (reference sequence). The CDR3 coding sequence is TGTGCCACCAGCAGAGATGGGAGAGTAAATTCACCCCTCCACTTT. Protein: CATSRDGRVNSPLHF.